Listed below are T cell receptor beta chains from one sample, sequenced in a study of pediatric ulcerative colitis. Using immunoSEQ multiplex PCR, the repertoire was profiled, and TCRdb retains in-frame clones only, with some absent. The sample carries 60,000 or so clones, about three quarters recorded once. Material: blood. The origin of the receptors is a boy younger than 18 with moderate ulcerative colitis. Both conserved end residues are part of each CDR3.

V	CDR3
TRBV6-1	CASSLAGGPYNEQFF
TRBV10-2	CASRRTGAEQYF
TRBV12-5	CASGPRDRGSYEQYF
TRBV27	CASSFESGTDTQYF
TRBV6-5	CASTSRGGIQYF
TRBV5-6	CASSLAPTGGENEQFF
TRBV18	CASSPRQRETDEQFF
TRBV4-1	CASSQVANTEAFF
TRBV5-1	CASSLGDRQGSGDTQYF
TRBV7-2	CASSLAGAPEAFF
TRBV9	CASSVDQSTDTQYF
TRBV5-1	CASSLGLVDTEAFF
TRBV30	CACMGLVHEQFF
TRBV5-6	CASSSPVKDSYEQYF
TRBV11-2	CASSLAVLGGEQYF